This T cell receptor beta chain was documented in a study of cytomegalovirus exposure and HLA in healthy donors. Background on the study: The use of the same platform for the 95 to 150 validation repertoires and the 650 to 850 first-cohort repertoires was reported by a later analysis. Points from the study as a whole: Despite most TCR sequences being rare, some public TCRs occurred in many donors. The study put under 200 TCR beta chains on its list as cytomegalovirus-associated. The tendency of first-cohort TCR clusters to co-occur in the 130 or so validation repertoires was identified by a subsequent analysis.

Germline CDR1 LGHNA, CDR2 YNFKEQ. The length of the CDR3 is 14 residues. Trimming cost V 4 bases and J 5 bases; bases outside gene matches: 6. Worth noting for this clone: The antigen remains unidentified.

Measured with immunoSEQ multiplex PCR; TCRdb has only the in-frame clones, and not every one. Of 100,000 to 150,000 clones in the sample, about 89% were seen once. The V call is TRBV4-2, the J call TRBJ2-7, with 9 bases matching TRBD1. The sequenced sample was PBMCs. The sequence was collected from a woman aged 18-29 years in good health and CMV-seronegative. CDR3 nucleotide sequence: TGTGCCAGCAGCCCCCGGGACAGGGAGGACGAGCAGTACTTC. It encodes CASSPRDREDEQYF.